The clone carrying this T cell receptor beta chain was seen a few times. Its specificity is unknown. The data stem from a study of CD8 T cells in ankylosing spondylitis. Study-level results: A TCR beta motif of several highly homologous variants appeared characteristic of ankylosing spondylitis blood.

For TCR beta, libraries came from quantitative 5'-RACE with molecular barcodes. TCRdb reprocessed the 5' RACE reads with MiXCR, giving one entry per CDR3 protein. The top ten clones hold about 16% of a sample with under 200,000 distinct CDR3 sequences, approximately 9.9% of them seen once. The length of the CDR3 is 15 residues. The J segment lost 7 bases and the V segment lost 4 bases, leaving 8 bases of the junction unmatched. CDR1 is SGHKS and CDR2 is YYEKEE in the germline V gene (reference sequence). The gene calls are TRBV5-5 and TRBJ1-5; 10 nucleotides match TRBD1. This sequence originates from a female donor with ankylosing spondylitis or in good health (not recorded which). The sequencing sample was made of blood, either unsorted or a sorted T cell fraction (not recorded which). CDR3 nucleotides: TGTGCCAGCAGCCTCCGGGGGACAGGGGTCCAGCCCCAGCATTTT. It codes for CASSLRGTGVQPQHF. The variable domain in full, with the rest retrieved from reference TRBV5-5 and TRBJ1-5, is DAGVTQSPTHLIKTRGQQVTLRCSPISGHKSVSWYQQVLGQGPQFIFQYYEKEERGRGNFPDRFSARQFPNYSSELNVNALLLGDSALYLCASSLRGTGVQPQHFGDGTRLSIL.